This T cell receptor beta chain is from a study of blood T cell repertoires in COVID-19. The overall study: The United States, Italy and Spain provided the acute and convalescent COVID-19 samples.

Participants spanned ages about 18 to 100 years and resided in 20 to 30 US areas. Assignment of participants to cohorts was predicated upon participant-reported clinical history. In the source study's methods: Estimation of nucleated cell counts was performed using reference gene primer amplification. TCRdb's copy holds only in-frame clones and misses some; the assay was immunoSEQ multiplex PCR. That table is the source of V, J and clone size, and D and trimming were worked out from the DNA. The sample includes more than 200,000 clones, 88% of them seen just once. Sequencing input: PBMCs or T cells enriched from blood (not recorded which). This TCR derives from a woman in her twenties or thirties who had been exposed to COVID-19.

The CDR3 loop reads CASSYRVGANVLTF. DNA for the CDR3: TGTGCCAGCAGTTACAGGGTCGGGGCCAACGTCCTGACTTTC. V is TRBV28 and J is TRBJ2-6; D possibly corresponds to TRBD1 (6 bases). The CDR3 covers 14 residues. In germline, CDR1 is MDHEN, CDR2 SYDVKM. The V gene lost 4 bases and the J gene lost 4 bases, with 8 bases spanning the gap.